One and the same sample provided the 2 T cell receptor beta chains below, sequenced in a study of cytomegalovirus exposure and HLA in healthy donors. The PCR contained 60 Vbeta and 13 Jbeta primers. Repertoires were generated with immunoSEQ multiplex PCR, while TCRdb's copy carries only in-frame clones and drops some. The clone table shows some 120,000 clones, with the ten largest holding more than 1%. The sample comprised PBMCs. Every receptor here comes from a man aged 18 to 29 in good health and CMV-seronegative.

V usage is TRBV5-1 and J usage is TRBJ2-2; 12 nucleotides line up with TRBD2. This CDR3 is built from 20 residues. The V and J ends lost 2 bases and 2 bases, in that order; junction bases with no gene match: 13. Per germline, CDR1 SGHRS and CDR2 YFSETQ. The CDR3 DNA reads TGCGCCAGCAGCTTAAGATACACCGGGACTAGCGGGCCTAACACCGGGGAGCTGTTTTTT. It codes for CASSLRYTGTSGPNTGELFF.

This chain uses TRBV5-1 with TRBJ2-3, with 10 bases lining up with TRBD2. The germline V gene encodes CDR1 SGHRS and CDR2 YFSETQ. This CDR3 is 16 amino acids long. Trimming took 2 bases from V and 3 from J; bases not matched to a gene: 6. The CDR3 nucleotides are TGCGCCAGCAGCTTCACTCCGGGACTAGCGACAGATACGCAGTATTTT. It yields the protein CASSFTPGLATDTQYF.